This TCR beta chain appears in the sequencing data of a study of blood T cell repertoires in COVID-19. Background on the study: Donors in the United States, Italy and Spain gave samples during acute or convalescent COVID-19. PBMCs, B-cell-depleted T cells, or T cells provided the cDNA or gDNA that made up the material.

CDR1 and CDR2 (germline): MDHEN, SYDVKM. There are 12 residues in the CDR3. Trimming cost V 8 bases and J 4 bases, with 10 bases left between them. Patients of the Seattle cohort, enrolled during active infection, were followed longitudinally. Assay: immunoSEQ multiplex PCR; the TCRdb copy retains only in-frame clones and omits some. This table holds roughly 220,000 clones, approximately 78% found once. The source of this sequence is a woman aged 80 or older with COVID-19, enrolled during active disease. What was sequenced was peripheral blood. The chain uses TRBV28 and TRBJ2-3, with D unclear. In DNA form, the CDR3 reads TGTGCCAGCTCGTCCCCGGCAGATACGCAGTATTTT. Its translation is CASSSPADTQYF.